The clone carrying this TCR beta chain has only one observation. Its target is unknown. Approximately 550 nanograms of biopsy DNA per sample underwent TCRB immunosequencing. The method was immunoSEQ multiplex PCR; TCRdb's version includes in-frame clones alone and lacks a portion of them. The data show 15,000 to 20,000 clones, around two thirds seen once. This specimen belongs to a study of T cell repertoires in ileal Crohn's disease. Study observations and caveats: Clonal expansions were more frequent in active smokers than non-smokers at surgery.

In germline, CDR1 is MNHEY, CDR2 SMNVEV (reference sequence). The CDR3 consists of 17 residues. Trimming removed 0 bases at V and 7 bases at J, with 19 bases between. The sample comprised ileal tissue. This TCR was recovered from an adult with Crohn's disease. The genes are TRBV27 and TRBJ2-1, with TRBD2 as a possible D gene (5 bases). The CDR3 region has the DNA TGTGCCAGCAGTTTATCCCTCGGAATAGCGAGGGTAAATGAGCAGTTCTTC. The encoded protein is CASSLSLGIARVNEQFF.